These 30 T cell receptor beta chains came from one sample sequenced in a study of metastatic and nonmetastatic thyroid tumors. Thyroid surgery was performed in patients who had received no treatment beforehand. TCRdb re-processed the PCR reads through MiXCR. The sample has about 19,000 clones; about 25% are singletons. The material sequenced was blood. The receptors originated from a male donor with papillary thyroid cancer or a benign thyroid nodule (not recorded which). Some clones in this sample may be carry-over from other donors' samples.

This clone was seen a handful of times. DNA of the CDR3: TGTGCCAGCAGTTCCGGGACAGGAACGAGGGAGCAGTACTTC. Encoded protein: CASSSGTGTREQYF. The chain carries TRBV6-5 and TRBJ2-7; 8 bases line up with TRBD1. Trimming cost V 4 bases and J 7 bases; bases outside gene matches: 9. Looked up from germline, CDR1 is MNHEY and CDR2 is SVGAGI. The CDR3 loop spans 14 amino acids.

The CDR3 loop is CASSLAGGLETQYF. In DNA form, the CDR3 reads TGTGCCAGCAGCTTGGCCGGGGGACTGGAGACCCAGTACTTC. The chain joins TRBV5-5 to TRBJ2-5; weak D call: TRBD2 (6 bases). Germline V gene sequence: CDR1 SGHKS, CDR2 YYEKEE (reference sequence). Trimming pared 0 bases from V and 5 bases from J, leaving 11 bases between. The CDR3 length is 14 residues. Full variable domain (remainder filled in from reference TRBV5-5 and TRBJ2-5): DAGVTQSPTHLIKTRGQQVTLRCSPISGHKSVSWYQQVLGQGPQFIFQYYEKEERGRGNFPDRFSARQFPNYSSELNVNALLLGDSALYLCASSLAGGLETQYFGPGTRLLVL.

This clone was seen at least ten times. The rearrangement uses TRBV28 and TRBJ2-6, with TRBD1 matching 7 bases. CDR3 size: 14 residues. Looked up from germline, CDR1 is MDHEN and CDR2 is SYDVKM. V was clipped by 8 bases and J by 0 bases; unmatched bases: 1. The CDR3 nucleotides are TGTGCCAGCGGGACAGACTCTGGGGCCAACGTCCTGACTTTC. Its protein product is CASGTDSGANVLTF.

This clone is deemed medium-sized. The V and J genes are TRBV6-2 or TRBV6-3 and TRBJ2-3; TRBD2 might be the D (5 bases). CDR3 length equals 15 residues. Germline CDR1 is MNHEY and CDR2 is SVGEGT. V lost 6 bases and J 0 bases, leaving 13 bases between the germline ends. The DNA of the CDR3 is TGTGCCAGCAGCCCCGGCGGGTCTAGCACAGATACGCAGTATTTT. It codes for CASSPGGSSTDTQYF.

This clone occurred a few times. The V and J genes are TRBV24-1 and TRBJ2-7; 7 nucleotides align to TRBD1. The CDR3 runs 15 residues. V lost 1 base and J lost 3; bases outside the gene matches: 5. CDR1 and CDR2 from the germline V gene are KGHDR and SFDVKD. CDR3 nucleotide sequence: TGTGCCACCAGTGATTTCCCGGGACAGCGCTACGAGCAGTACTTC. Residues: CATSDFPGQRYEQYF.

The rearrangement joins TRBV20-1 to TRBJ2-3, with 10 bases matching TRBD2. This CDR3 is built from 16 residues. Losses at the gene ends were 3 bases for V and 4 bases for J; bases not matched to a gene: 10. Germline values: CDR1 DFQATT, CDR2 SNEGSKA (reference sequence). The CDR3 reads CSASPPAGGLSDTQYF. CDR3 coding DNA: TGCAGTGCTAGCCCGCCAGCGGGAGGGCTGTCAGATACGCAGTATTTT.

There are many counts of this clone. This rearrangement joins TRBV29-1 to TRBJ2-7; no clear D gene. V was trimmed by 1 base and J by 0 bases, leaving 7 bases between them. Germline CDR1 reads SQVTM; CDR2 reads ANQGSEA. The CDR3 extends over 13 amino acids. CDR3 sequence (DNA): TGCAGCGTTGAAGCGGCCTACTCCTACGAGCAGTACTTC. It encodes CSVEAAYSYEQYF.

This clone is labeled medium-sized. V and J are TRBV20-1 and TRBJ2-7; 8 bases agree with TRBD2. There are 14 residues in the CDR3. Germline V gene lookup returns CDR1 DFQATT and CDR2 SNEGSKA (reference sequence). Trimming cost V 1 base and J 1 base; bases outside gene matches: 3. Here the CDR3 reads CSARASGYSYEQYF. CDR3 coding DNA: TGCAGTGCTAGAGCTAGCGGGTATTCCTACGAGCAGTACTTC.

By sample share, this clone is medium-sized (0.01 to 0.1%). The V and J genes are TRBV6-4 and TRBJ2-1, with 9 nucleotides matching TRBD2. J was trimmed by 7 bases and V by 6 bases; bases with no gene match: 7. CDR1 is MRHNA and CDR2 is SNTAGT in the germline V gene. This CDR3 comprises 14 residues. The CDR3 DNA reads as TGTGCCAGCAGAGAGCGGGAGGCCTCGAATGAGCAGTTCTTC. Translating it yields CASREREASNEQFF.

The V gene is TRBV5-1, the J gene TRBJ1-4; no clear D gene. The V end was cut by 0 bases, the J end by 6 bases, with 9 bases between. The CDR3 sequence is 14 residues long. Per germline, CDR1 SGHRS and CDR2 YFSETQ. The DNA of the CDR3 is TGCGCCAGCAGCTTGGATAATGGGGATGAAAAACTGTTTTTT. Encoded protein: CASSLDNGDEKLFF.

Comment on this clone: Being one base from a much bigger clone, this may be a read error. The CDR3 sequence is CASSRLLQGEGCYTF. DNA for the CDR3: TGTGCCAGCAGCCGTTTACTACAGGGAGAAGGTTGCTACACCTTC. V gene TRBV3-1 combines with J gene TRBJ1-2, with D possibly TRBD1 on 6 matching bases. Germline CDR1 is LGHDT and CDR2 is YNNKEL (reference sequence). The germline V and J ends were trimmed by 4 bases and 9 bases, with 21 bases remaining between them. This CDR3 contains 15 residues.

This clone has a handful of counts. The genes are TRBV12-3 or TRBV12-4 and TRBJ2-7; 7 bases map to TRBD2. V shed 4 bases, J shed 3 bases, and the junction held 6 bases outside the gene matches. The CDR3 extends over 14 amino acids. DNA for the CDR3: TGTGCCAGCAGTTACTCTAGCGGCCTCTACGAGCAGTACTTC. Translation: CASSYSSGLYEQYF.

Here the CDR3 DNA reads TGTGCCAGCAGTACCAGACAGGGGCTCACGTTTTTCTTT. This codes for CASSTRQGLTFFF. The chain combines TRBV6-1 with TRBJ1-1; the match to TRBD1 covers 8 bases. The CDR3 spans 13 residues. The germline gives CDR1 MNHNS, CDR2 SASEGT. V lost 5 bases to trimming and J lost 13 bases; unmatched junction nucleotides: 12.

The chain recombines TRBV5-5 with TRBJ2-7; maybe TRBD1 (6 bases). V was shortened by 4 bases and J by 0 bases, with 11 bases between the two germline ends. This CDR3 is 14 amino acids long. Germline V gene data show CDR1 as SGHKS and CDR2 as YYEKEE (reference sequence). The DNA for the CDR3 is TGTGCCAGCAGCCCAGGGGACAACTCCTACGAGCAGTACTTC. It yields the protein CASSPGDNSYEQYF. Full variable domain (rest looked up from reference TRBV5-5 and TRBJ2-7): DAGVTQSPTHLIKTRGQQVTLRCSPISGHKSVSWYQQVLGQGPQFIFQYYEKEERGRGNFPDRFSARQFPNYSSELNVNALLLGDSALYLCASSPGDNSYEQYFGPGTRLTVT.

The CDR3 sequence is CASSPWNYGYTF. CDR3 DNA: TGTGCCAGCAGCCCTTGGAACTATGGCTACACCTTC. The V call is TRBV28, the J call TRBJ1-2; no clear D gene. This CDR3 is 12 amino acids long. Germline CDR1 MDHEN, CDR2 SYDVKM. V was trimmed by 6 bases and J by 2 bases, leaving 7 bases between them.

The rearrangement joins TRBV3-1 to TRBJ1-6; 8 bases align to TRBD1. Germline V lookup: CDR1 LGHDT, CDR2 YNNKEL (reference sequence). The junction had 8 bases not matched to a gene; V was cut back by 3 bases and J by 10 bases. The CDR3 is 15 residues long. CDR3 sequence reads: CASSQVTGVASPLHF. As DNA, the CDR3 is TGTGCCAGCAGCCAGGTGACAGGGGTGGCCTCACCCCTCCACTTT.

This clone occurred many times. A read error may explain this, as a much larger clone is one base away. Since no conserved phenylalanine or tryptophan closes the CDR3, a read error is the likely cause. The chain links TRBV20-1 to TRBJ1-2; D call uncertain. V lost 6 bases and J lost 5, with 7 bases in between. Germline CDR1 and CDR2: DFQATT and SNEGSKA (reference sequence). The CDR3 extends over 10 amino acids. The CDR3 spells CSASSYGYTL. CDR3 nucleotides: TGCAGTGCATCGAGTTATGGCTACACCCTC.

This chain uses TRBV28 with TRBJ1-3; D is uncertain. The CDR3 totals 11 residues. Germline CDR1 and CDR2: MDHEN and SYDVKM. Deletions cut 3 bases from V and 8 bases from J, with 5 bases between. The CDR3 reads CASSLGYTIYF. The CDR3 coding sequence is TGTGCCAGCAGTTTGGGATACACCATATATTTT.

This clone has just a few counts. The chain joins TRBV6-1 to TRBJ2-1, with 10 bases aligning to TRBD1. With 6 bases clipped from V and 7 bases from J, the junction kept 3 bases outside the gene matches. The germline V gene encodes CDR1 MNHNS and CDR2 SASEGT. The CDR3 contains 13 residues. CDR3 bases: TGTGCCAGCAGCGGGACAGGGGTTAATGAGCAGTTCTTC. It yields the protein CASSGTGVNEQFF.

The chain uses TRBV9 and TRBJ2-1; 7 bases match TRBD2. Per germline, CDR1 SGDLS and CDR2 YYNGEE. V shed 0 bases, J shed 10 bases, and the junction held 10 bases outside the gene matches. The CDR3 loop spans 15 amino acids. CDR3 residues: CASSVESGNGREQFF. CDR3 sequence (DNA): TGTGCCAGCAGCGTAGAAAGCGGGAACGGGCGGGAGCAGTTCTTC.

The V and J genes are TRBV20-1 and TRBJ2-3; 16 nucleotides line up with TRBD2. The CDR3 has 18 residues. Germline CDR1 and CDR2: DFQATT and SNEGSKA (reference sequence). The trim removed 1 base at V and 0 bases at J, leaving 4 bases unmatched. CDR3 sequence reads: CSARAAGLAGGSTDTQYF. CDR3 in DNA: TGCAGTGCTAGAGCAGCGGGACTAGCGGGAGGGAGCACAGATACGCAGTATTTT.

This clone is judged medium-sized. This rearrangement joins TRBV11-2 to TRBJ1-6, with D perhaps TRBD1 (6 bases). The CDR3 length is 15 residues. Between the trimmed V and J ends, which lost 1 base and 7 bases, there was a span of 11 bases. CDR1 is SGHAT, CDR2 FQNNGV, per germline. This chain's CDR3 is CASSLAPGQNSPLHF. The CDR3 DNA reads as TGTGCCAGCAGCTTAGCTCCGGGACAAAATTCACCCCTCCACTTT.

The rearrangement links TRBV12-3 or TRBV12-4 to TRBJ2-1, with D uncertain. Deletions cut 3 bases from V and 0 bases from J, with 6 bases between. The CDR3 length is 14 residues. The CDR3 nucleotides are TGTGCCAGCAGTTTTGAGAGCTCCTACAATGAGCAGTTCTTC. The encoded protein is CASSFESSYNEQFF.

By proportion, this clone is medium-sized. The V and J genes are TRBV3-1 and TRBJ1-4; 7 nucleotides match TRBD1. The trim removed 8 bases at V and 7 bases at J, leaving 7 bases unmatched. The germline CDR1 and CDR2 sequences are LGHDT and YNNKEL (reference sequence). CDR3 size: 13 residues. This CDR3 is CASRTTGFEKLFF. The DNA for the CDR3 is TGTGCCAGCCGGACGACAGGGTTTGAAAAACTGTTTTTT. The full variable domain, in which reference TRBV3-1 and TRBJ1-4 provide the parts outside the CDR3, is DTAVSQTPKYLVTQMGNDKSIKCEQNLGHDTMYWYKQDSKKFLKIMFSYNNKELIINETVPNRFSPKSPDKAHLNLHINSLELGDSAVYFCASRTTGFEKLFFGSGTQLSVL.

The chain is built from TRBV5-5 and TRBJ2-7; 7 bases match TRBD2. The V and J ends lost 3 bases and 3 bases, in that order; junction bases with no gene match: 12. CDR3 size: 16 residues. The germline CDR1 and CDR2 sequences are SGHKS and YYEKEE (reference sequence). The DNA for the CDR3 is TGTGCCAGCAGCTCCAGGGAGGGAAGGGGCCTCTACGAGCAGTACTTC. It codes for CASSSREGRGLYEQYF.

This clone is medium-sized in the sample. The V and J genes are TRBV19 and TRBJ2-7; TRBD1 is a possible D gene (6 bases). V was cut by 3 bases and J by 0 bases, with 9 bases left in between. The CDR3 length is 14 residues. CDR1 is LNHDA, CDR2 SQIVND, per germline (reference sequence). CDR3 in amino acids: CASSIRGLSYEQYF. The CDR3 DNA sequence: TGTGCCAGTAGTATCAGGGGCCTCTCCTACGAGCAGTACTTC. The full variable domain, its missing parts supplied by reference TRBV19 and TRBJ2-7, is DGGITQSPKYLFRKEGQNVTLSCEQNLNHDAMYWYRQDPGQGLRLIYYSQIVNDFQKGDIAEGYSVSREKKESFPLTVTSAQKNPTAFYLCASSIRGLSYEQYFGPGTRLTVT.

This clone is classed as medium-sized. This rearrangement joins TRBV27 to TRBJ2-5; D uncertain. Germline assignment: CDR1 MNHEY and CDR2 SMNVEV (reference sequence). There are 14 residues in the CDR3. Trimming stripped 6 bases from V and 0 bases from J, with 11 bases between. CDR3 coding DNA: TGTGCCAGCAGCCGAAGTATTTACCAAGAGACCCAGTACTTC. This translates into CASSRSIYQETQYF.

The V call is TRBV11-2, the J call TRBJ2-7, with D perhaps assigned TRBD1 or TRBD2 (5 bases each). Deletions cut 0 bases from V and 11 bases from J, with 14 bases between. Germline-derived CDR1 and CDR2 are SGHAT and FQNNGV. The CDR3 is made up of 13 amino acids. Here the CDR3 reads CASSLDRDHKEYF. CDR3 bases: TGTGCCAGCAGCTTAGACCGGGACCATAAAGAGTACTTC.

This clone showed up many times. The genes are TRBV4-1 and TRBJ1-4; D is perhaps TRBD1 (5 bases). V lost 4 bases to trimming and J lost 8 bases, with 17 bases between them. The CDR3 is 15 amino acids. Germline CDR1 MGHRA, CDR2 YSYEKL. CDR3: CASSLLREYGEKLFF. The DNA of the CDR3 is TGCGCCAGCAGCCTCCTCAGGGAGTACGGAGAAAAACTGTTTTTT.

The chain links TRBV19 to TRBJ2-1, with TRBD1 matching 8 bases. The germline CDR1 and CDR2 sequences are LNHDA and SQIVND (reference sequence). This CDR3 comprises 15 residues. The junction had 10 bases not matched to a gene; V was cut back by 4 bases and J by 8 bases. The CDR3 is CASSKGRQGQDEQFF. CDR3 sequence (DNA): TGTGCCAGTAGTAAGGGGCGACAGGGGCAAGATGAGCAGTTCTTC.